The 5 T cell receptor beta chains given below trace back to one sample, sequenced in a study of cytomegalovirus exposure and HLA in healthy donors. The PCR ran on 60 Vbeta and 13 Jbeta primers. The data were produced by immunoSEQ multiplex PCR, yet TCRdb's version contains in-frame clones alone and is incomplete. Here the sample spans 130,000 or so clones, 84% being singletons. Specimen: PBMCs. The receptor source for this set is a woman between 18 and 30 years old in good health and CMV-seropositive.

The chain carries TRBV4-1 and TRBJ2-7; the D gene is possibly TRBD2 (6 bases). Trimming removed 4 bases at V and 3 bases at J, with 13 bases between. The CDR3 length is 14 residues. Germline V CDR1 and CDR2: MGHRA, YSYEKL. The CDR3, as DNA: TGCGCCAGCAGCCTCCCTGGGGGGAACTACGAGCAGTACTTC. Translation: CASSLPGGNYEQYF.

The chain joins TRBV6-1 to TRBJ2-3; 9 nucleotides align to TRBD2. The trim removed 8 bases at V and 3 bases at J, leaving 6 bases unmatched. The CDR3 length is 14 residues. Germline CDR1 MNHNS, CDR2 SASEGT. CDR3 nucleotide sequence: TGTGCCAGCGCGTTAGCGGGGGAAACAGATACGCAGTATTTT. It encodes CASALAGETDTQYF.

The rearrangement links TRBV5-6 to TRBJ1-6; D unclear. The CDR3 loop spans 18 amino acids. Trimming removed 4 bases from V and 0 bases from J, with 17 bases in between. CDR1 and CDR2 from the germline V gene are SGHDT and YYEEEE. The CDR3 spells CASSEKPGSSSYNSPLHF. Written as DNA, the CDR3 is TGTGCCAGCAGCGAAAAACCGGGGTCGAGCTCCTATAATTCACCCCTCCACTTT.

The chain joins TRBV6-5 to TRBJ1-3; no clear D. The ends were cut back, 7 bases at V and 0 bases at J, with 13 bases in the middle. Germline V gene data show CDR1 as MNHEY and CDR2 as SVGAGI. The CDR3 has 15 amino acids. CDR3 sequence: CASTRDGDSGNTIYF. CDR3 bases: TGTGCCAGCACCCGAGACGGGGACTCTGGAAACACCATATATTTT.

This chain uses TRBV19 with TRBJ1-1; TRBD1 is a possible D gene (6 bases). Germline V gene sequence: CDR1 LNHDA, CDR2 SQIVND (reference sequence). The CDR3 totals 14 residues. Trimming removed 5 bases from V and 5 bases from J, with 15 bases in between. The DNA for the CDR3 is TGTGCCAGTAGTTCAACAGGGATGTATACTGAAGCTTTCTTT. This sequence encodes CASSSTGMYTEAFF.